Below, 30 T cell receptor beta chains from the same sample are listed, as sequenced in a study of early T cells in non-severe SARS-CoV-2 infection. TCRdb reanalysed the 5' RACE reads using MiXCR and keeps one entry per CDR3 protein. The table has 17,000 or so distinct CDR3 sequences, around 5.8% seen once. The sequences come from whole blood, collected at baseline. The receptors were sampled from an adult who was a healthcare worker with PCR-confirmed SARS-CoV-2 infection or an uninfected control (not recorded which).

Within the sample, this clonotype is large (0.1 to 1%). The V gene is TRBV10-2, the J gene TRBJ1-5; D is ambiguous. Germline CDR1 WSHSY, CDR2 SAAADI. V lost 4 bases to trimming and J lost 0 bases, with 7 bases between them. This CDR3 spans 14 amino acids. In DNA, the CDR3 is TGCGCCAGCAGTGTCGGGTATAGCAATCAGCCCCAGCATTTT. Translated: CASSVGYSNQPQHF.

The CDR3 DNA reads TGCAGTGCTAAACTGGCTGGAGACTCACCCCTCCACTTT. Translation gives CSAKLAGDSPLHF. V gene TRBV20-1 combines with J gene TRBJ1-6; D unresolved. The V gene's germline CDR1 is DFQATT and CDR2 SNEGSKA (reference sequence). The V gene lost 4 bases and the J gene lost 10 bases, with 14 bases spanning the gap. The CDR3 is made up of 13 amino acids.

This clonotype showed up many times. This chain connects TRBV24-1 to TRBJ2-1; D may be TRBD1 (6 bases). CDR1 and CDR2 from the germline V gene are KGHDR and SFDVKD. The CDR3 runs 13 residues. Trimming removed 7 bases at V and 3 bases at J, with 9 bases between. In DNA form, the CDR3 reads TGTGCCACCAGCCGGGACAACTACAATGAGCAGTTCTTC. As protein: CATSRDNYNEQFF.

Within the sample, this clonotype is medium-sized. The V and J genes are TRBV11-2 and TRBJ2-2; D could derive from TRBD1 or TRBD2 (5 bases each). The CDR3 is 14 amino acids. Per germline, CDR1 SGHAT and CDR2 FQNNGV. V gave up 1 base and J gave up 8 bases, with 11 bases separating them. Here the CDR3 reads CASSLGGVEGELFF. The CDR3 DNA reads TGTGCCAGCAGCTTAGGAGGGGTTGAGGGGGAGCTGTTTTTT. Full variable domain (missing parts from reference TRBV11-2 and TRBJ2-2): EAGVAQSPRYKIIEKRQSVAFWCNPISGHATLYWYQQILGQGPKLLIQFQNNGVVDDSQLPKDRFSAERLKGVDSTLKIQPAKLEDSAVYLCASSLGGVEGELFFGEGSRLTVL.

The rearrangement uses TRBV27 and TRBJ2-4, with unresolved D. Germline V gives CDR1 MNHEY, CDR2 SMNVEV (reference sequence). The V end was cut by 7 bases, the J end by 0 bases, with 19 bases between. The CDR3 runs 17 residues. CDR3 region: CASTPLQNLRAKNIQYF. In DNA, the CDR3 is TGTGCCAGCACCCCCCTCCAGAATCTACGAGCCAAAAACATTCAGTACTTC.

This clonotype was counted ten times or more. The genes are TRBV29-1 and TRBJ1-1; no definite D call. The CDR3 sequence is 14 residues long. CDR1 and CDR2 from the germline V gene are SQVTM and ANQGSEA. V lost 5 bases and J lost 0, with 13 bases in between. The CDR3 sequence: CSVKVTSMNTEAFF. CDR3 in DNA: TGCAGCGTTAAGGTAACCAGCATGAACACTGAAGCTTTCTTT.

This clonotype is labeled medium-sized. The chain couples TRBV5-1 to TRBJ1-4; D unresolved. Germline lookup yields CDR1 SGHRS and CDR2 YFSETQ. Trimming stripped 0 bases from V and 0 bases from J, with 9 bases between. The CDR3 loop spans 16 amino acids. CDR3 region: CASSLVGEATNEKLFF. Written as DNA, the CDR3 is TGCGCCAGCAGCTTGGTCGGCGAGGCAACTAATGAAAAACTGTTTTTT.

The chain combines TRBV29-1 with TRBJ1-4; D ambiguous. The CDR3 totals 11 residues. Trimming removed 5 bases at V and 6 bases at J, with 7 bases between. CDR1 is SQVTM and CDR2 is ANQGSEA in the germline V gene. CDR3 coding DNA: TGCAGCGTTAGCCAGGATGAAAAACTGTTTTTT. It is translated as CSVSQDEKLFF.

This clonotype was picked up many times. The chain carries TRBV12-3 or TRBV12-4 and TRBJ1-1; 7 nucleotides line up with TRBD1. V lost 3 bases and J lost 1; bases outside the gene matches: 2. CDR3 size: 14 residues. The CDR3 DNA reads TGTGCCAGCAGTTTTCGACAGGGGAACACTGAAGCTTTCTTT. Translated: CASSFRQGNTEAFF.

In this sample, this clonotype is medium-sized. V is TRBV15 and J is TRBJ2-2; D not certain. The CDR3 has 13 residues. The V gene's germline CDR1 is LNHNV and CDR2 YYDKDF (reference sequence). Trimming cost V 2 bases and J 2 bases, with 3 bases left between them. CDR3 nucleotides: TGTGCCACCAGCAGAACAAACACCGGGGAGCTGTTTTTT. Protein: CATSRTNTGELFF. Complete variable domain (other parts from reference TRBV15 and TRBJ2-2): DAMVIQNPRYQVTQFGKPVTLSCSQTLNHNVMYWYQQKSSQAPKLLFHYYDKDFNNEADTPDNFQSRRPNTSFCFLDIRSPGLGDTAMYLCATSRTNTGELFFGEGSRLTVL.

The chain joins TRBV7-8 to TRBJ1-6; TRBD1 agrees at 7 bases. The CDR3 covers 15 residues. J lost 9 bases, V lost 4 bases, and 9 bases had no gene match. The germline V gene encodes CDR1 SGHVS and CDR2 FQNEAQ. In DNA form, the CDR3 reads TGTGCCAGCAGCTCAAGACAGGGAGACTCTTCACCCCTCCACTTT. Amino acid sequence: CASSSRQGDSSPLHF.

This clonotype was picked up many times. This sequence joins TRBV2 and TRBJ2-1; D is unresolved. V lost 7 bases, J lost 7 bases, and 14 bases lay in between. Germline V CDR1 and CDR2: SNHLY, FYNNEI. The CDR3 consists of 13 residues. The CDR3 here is CASKKDRLNEQFF. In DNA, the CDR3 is TGTGCCAGCAAAAAGGACCGTCTTAATGAGCAGTTCTTC.

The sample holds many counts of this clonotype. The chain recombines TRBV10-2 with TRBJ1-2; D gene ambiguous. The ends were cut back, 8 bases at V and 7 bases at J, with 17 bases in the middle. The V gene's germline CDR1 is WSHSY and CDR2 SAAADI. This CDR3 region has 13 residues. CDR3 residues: CASAPRRVPGYTF. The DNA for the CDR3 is TGCGCCAGCGCCCCGAGGAGGGTTCCTGGCTACACCTTC.

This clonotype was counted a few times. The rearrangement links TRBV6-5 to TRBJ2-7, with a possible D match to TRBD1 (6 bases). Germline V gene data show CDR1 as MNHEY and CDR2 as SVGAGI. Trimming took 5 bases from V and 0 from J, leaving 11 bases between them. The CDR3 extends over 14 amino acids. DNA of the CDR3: TGTGCCAGCAGTCTCAGGGGAATCTCCTACGAGCAGTACTTC. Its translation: CASSLRGISYEQYF.

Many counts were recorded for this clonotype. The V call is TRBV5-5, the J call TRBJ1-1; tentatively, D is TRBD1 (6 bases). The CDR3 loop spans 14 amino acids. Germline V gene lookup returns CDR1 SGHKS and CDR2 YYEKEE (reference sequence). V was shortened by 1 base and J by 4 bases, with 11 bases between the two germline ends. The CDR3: CASSLLQGGTEAFF. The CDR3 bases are TGTGCCAGCAGCTTGTTACAGGGAGGCACTGAAGCTTTCTTT.

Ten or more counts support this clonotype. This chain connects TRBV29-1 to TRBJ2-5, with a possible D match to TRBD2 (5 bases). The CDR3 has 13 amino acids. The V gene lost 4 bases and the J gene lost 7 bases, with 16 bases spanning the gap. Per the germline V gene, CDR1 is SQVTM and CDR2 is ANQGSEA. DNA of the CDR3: TGCAGCGTTGGGCCTCCGGGAAAAGGGACCCAGTACTTC. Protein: CSVGPPGKGTQYF.

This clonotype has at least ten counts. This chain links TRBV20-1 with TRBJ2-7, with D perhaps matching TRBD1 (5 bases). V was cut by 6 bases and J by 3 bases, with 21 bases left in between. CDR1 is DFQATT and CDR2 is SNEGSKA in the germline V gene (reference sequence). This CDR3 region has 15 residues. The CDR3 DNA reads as TGCAGTGCACCTAGACGACAGAAGGACCTCTACGAGCAGTACTTC. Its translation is CSAPRRQKDLYEQYF.

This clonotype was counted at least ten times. This CDR3 reads CASSPAPGQKNTEAFF. As DNA, the CDR3 is TGTGCCAGCAGCCCCGCCCCGGGACAGAAGAACACTGAAGCTTTCTTT. The chain couples TRBV27 to TRBJ1-1; 7 nucleotides align to TRBD1. CDR1 and CDR2 from the germline V gene are MNHEY and SMNVEV (reference sequence). Losses at the gene ends were 6 bases for V and 1 base for J; bases not matched to a gene: 11. CDR3 length: 16 residues.

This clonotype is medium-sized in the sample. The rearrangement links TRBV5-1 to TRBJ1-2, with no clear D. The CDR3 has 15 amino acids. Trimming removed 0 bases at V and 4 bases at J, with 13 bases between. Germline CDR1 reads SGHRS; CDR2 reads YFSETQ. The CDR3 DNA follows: TGCGCCAGCAGCTTGGATCTGGGTTCCTTCTATGGCTACACCTTC. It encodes CASSLDLGSFYGYTF.

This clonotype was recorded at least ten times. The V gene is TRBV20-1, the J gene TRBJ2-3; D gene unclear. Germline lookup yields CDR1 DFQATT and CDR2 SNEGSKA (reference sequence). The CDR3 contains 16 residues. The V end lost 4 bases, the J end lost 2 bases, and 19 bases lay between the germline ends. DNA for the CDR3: TGCAGTGCTATCCCCTATGGGCAGGAGATCACAGATACGCAGTATTTT. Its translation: CSAIPYGQEITDTQYF.

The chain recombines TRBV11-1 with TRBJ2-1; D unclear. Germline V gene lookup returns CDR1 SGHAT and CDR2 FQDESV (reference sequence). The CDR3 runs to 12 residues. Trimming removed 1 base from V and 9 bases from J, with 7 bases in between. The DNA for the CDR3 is TGTGCCAGCAGCTTAGTACTGGCTGAGCAGTTCTTC. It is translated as CASSLVLAEQFF.

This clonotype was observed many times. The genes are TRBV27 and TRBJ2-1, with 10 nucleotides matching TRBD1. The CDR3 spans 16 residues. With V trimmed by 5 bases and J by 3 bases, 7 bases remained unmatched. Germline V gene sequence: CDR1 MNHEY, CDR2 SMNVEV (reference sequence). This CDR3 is CASSMTGGSNYNEQFF. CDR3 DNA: TGTGCCAGCAGTATGACAGGGGGCTCTAACTACAATGAGCAGTTCTTC.

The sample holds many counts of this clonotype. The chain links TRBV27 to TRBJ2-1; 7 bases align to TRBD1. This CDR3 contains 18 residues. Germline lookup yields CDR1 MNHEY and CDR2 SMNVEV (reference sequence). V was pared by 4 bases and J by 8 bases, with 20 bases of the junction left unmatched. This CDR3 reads CASSSIFTGDMGVDEQFF. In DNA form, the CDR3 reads TGTGCCAGCAGTTCGATTTTTACAGGGGATATGGGTGTAGATGAGCAGTTCTTC.

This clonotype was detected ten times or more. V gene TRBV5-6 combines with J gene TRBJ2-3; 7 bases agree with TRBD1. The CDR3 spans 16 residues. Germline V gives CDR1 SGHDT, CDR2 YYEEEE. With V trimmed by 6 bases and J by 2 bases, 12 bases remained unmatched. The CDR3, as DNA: TGTGCCAGCACCCAAACGCCGGGACAGATCACAGATACGCAGTATTTT. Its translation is CASTQTPGQITDTQYF.

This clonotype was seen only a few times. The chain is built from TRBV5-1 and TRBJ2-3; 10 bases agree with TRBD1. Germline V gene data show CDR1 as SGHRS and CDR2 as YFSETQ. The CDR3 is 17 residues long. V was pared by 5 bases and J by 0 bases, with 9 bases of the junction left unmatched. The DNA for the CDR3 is TGCGCCAGCAGAACGTACCGGGACAGGGGTAGCACAGATACGCAGTATTTT. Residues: CASRTYRDRGSTDTQYF.

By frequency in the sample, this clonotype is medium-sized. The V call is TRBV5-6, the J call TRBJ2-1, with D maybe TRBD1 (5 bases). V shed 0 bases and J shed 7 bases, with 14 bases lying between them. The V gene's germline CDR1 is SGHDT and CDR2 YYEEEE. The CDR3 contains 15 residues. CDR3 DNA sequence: TGTGCCAGCAGCTTGGTAGTAGGGGTGGGGAATGAGCAGTTCTTC. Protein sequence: CASSLVVGVGNEQFF.

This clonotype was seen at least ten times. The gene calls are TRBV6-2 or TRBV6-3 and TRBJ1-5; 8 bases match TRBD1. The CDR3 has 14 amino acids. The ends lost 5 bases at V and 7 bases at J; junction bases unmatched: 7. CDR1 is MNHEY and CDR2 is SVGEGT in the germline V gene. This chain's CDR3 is CASSGTGGWQPQHF. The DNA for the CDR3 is TGTGCCAGCAGTGGGACAGGAGGGTGGCAGCCCCAGCATTTT.

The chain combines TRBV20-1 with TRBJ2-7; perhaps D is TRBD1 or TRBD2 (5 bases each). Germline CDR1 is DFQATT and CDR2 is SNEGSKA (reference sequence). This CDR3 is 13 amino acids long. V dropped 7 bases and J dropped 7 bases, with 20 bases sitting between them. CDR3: CSVETGRLREQYF. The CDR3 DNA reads TGCAGTGTCGAGACGGGGCGGCTGAGGGAGCAGTACTTC.

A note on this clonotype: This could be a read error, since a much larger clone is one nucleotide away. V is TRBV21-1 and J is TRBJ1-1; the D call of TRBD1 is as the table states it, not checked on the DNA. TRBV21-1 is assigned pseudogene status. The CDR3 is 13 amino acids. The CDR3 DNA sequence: TGTGCCGGCGCCGACCATCACGACACTGAAGCTTTCTTT. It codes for CAGADHHDTEAFF.

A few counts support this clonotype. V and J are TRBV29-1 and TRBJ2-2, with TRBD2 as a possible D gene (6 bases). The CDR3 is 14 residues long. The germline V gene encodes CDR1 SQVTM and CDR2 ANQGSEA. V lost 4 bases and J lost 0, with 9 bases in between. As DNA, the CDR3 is TGCAGCGTTGTGGCGGGAACGAACACCGGGGAGCTGTTTTTT. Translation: CSVVAGTNTGELFF.